This TCR beta chain emerged from a study of TIL therapy for anti-PD-1-resistant metastatic lung cancer. Sample time point: pre-treatment sample, taken before nivolumab and TIL therapy. The tumor samples were excised metastases, mostly pleural nodules or supraclavicular lymph nodes. From germline, CDR1 is GTSNPN and CDR2 SVGIG (reference sequence). The CDR3 length is 13 residues. With 4 bases removed from V and 4 bases from J, the gap between germline ends came to 10 bases. This clone was seen a few times. Sequencing used immunoSEQ v3. Method: immunoSEQ multiplex PCR; TCRdb's copy keeps in-frame clones and lacks some. The repertoire holds a few thousand clones, approximately 87% seen once, with around 8% in the top ten.

This chain joins TRBV30 and TRBJ2-2; no definite D call. This sequence was found in a person between 25 and 79 years old with non-small cell lung cancer. Sequencing used tumor tissue, obtained at baseline. The CDR3, as DNA: TGTGCCTGGATAGTAGGGTTCACCGGGGAGCTGTTTTTT. Translated: CAWIVGFTGELFF.